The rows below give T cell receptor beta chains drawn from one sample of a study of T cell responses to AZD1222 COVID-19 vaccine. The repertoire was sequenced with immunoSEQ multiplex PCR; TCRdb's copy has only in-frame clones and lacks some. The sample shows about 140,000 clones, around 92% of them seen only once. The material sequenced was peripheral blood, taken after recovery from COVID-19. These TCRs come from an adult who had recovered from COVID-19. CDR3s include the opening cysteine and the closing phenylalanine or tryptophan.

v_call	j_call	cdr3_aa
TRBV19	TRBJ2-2	CASSIRIAGGYSGELFF
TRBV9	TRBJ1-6	CASSDGGTGGSSAASPLHF
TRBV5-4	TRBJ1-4	CASSLAGQGANEKLFF
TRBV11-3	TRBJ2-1	CASSGWNNEQFF
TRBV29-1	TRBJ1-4	CSVVLREKLFF
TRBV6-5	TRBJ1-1	CASLNGGNNEAFF
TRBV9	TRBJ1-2	CASSVGVTGVYGYTF
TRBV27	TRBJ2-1	CASSSGWGTNEQFF
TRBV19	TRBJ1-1	CASRRDLGPMNTEAFF
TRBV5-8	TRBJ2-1	CASSLVLHGEQFF
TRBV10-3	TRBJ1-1	CAISESIRLSPEAFF
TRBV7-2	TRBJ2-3	CASSLVAEDTQYF
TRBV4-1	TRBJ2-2	CASSQSSGQGPVGGRSTGELFF
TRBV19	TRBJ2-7	CASSITGRHNEQYF
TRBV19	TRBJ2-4	CASSRTGIIKNIQYF
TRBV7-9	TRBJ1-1	CASSFSPGLNTEAFF
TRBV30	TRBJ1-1	CAWSLKGAMNTEAFF
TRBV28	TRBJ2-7	CASSSGNYRYEQYF
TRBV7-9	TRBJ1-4	CASSLIREANEKLFF
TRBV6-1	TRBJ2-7	CASSEGRRIRDYEQYF
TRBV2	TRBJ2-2	CASSPSLAGPGELFF
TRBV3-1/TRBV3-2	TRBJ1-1	CASSQVGNTEAFF
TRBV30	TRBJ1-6	CAWTGTASSYNSPLHF
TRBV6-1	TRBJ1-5	CASSEMGTGRYSNQPQHF
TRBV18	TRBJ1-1	CASSRTESTEAFF
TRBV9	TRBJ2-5	CASSVGEQVETQYF
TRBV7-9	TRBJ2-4	CASSLDRGQNIQYF
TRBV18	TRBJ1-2	CASSPPGLGQGTYGYTF
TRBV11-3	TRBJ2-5	CASSLMAFRATQYF
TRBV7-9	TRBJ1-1	CASSLRGQGAAEAFF
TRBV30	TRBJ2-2	CAWSRGENTGELFF
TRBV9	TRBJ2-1	CASSVAEGASYNEQFF
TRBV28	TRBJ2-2	CASTGGHGELFF
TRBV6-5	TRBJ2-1	CASSYLRREGHDEQFF
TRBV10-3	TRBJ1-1	CAISVTRTLMNTEAFF
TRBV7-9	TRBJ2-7	CASSCCYEQYF
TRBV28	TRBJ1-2	CASSLPGTGGQLRGYTF
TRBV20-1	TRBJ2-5	CSAQEEETQYF
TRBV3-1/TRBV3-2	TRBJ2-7	CASSQEFGRNREQYF
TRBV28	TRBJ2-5	CASSLPHTGTKQYF
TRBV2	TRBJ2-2	CASSMENTGELFF
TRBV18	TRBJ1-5	CASSLRTGLGNQPQHF